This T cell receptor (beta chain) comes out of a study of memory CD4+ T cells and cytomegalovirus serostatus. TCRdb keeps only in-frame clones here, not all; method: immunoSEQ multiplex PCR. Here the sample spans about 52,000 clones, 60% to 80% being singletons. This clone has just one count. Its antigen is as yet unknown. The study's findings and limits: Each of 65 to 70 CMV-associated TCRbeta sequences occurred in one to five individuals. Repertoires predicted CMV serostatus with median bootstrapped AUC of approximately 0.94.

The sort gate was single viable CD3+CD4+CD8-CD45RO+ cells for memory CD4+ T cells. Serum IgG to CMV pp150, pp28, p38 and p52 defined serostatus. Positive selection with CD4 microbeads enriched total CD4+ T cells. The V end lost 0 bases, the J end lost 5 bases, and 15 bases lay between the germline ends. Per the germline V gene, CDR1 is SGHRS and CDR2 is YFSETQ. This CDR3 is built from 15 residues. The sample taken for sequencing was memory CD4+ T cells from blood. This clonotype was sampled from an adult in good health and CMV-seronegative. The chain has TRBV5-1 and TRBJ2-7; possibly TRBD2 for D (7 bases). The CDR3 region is CASSLDGGPANEQYF. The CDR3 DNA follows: TGCGCCAGCAGCTTGGACGGGGGGCCGGCCAACGAGCAGTACTTC.